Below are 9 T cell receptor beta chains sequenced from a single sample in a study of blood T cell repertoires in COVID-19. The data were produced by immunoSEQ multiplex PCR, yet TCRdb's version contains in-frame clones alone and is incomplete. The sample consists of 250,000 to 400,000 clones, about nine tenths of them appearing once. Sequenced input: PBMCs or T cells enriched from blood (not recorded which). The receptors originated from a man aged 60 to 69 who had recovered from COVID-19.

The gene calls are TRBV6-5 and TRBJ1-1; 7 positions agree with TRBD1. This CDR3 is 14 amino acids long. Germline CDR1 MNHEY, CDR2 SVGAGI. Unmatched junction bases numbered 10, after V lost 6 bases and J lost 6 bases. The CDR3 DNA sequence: TGTGCCAGCAGCCCCGGACAGGTGACCGCTGAAGCTTTCTTT. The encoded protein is CASSPGQVTAEAFF.

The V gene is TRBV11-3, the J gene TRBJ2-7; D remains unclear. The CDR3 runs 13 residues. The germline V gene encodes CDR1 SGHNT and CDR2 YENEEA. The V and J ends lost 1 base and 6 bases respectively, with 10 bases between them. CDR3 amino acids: CASSLVQVGEQYF. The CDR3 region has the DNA TGTGCCAGCAGCTTAGTCCAGGTGGGCGAGCAGTACTTC.

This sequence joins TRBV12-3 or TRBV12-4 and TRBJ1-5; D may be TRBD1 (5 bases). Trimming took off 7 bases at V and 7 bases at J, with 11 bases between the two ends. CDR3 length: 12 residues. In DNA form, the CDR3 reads TGTGCCAGCACCGCGGGGGGGCAGCCCCAGCATTTT. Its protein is CASTAGGQPQHF.

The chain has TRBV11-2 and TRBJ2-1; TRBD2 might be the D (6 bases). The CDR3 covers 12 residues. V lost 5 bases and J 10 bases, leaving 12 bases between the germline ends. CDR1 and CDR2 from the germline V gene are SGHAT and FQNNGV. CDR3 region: CASSRVGGEQFF. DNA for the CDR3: TGTGCCAGCAGCCGTGTCGGGGGAGAGCAGTTCTTC.

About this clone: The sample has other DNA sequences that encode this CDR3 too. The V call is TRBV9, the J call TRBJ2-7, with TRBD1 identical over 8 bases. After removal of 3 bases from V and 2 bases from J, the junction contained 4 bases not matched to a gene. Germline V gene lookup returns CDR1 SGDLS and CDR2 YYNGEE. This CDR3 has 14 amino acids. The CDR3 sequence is CASSAGQGPYEQYF. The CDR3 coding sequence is TGTGCCAGCAGCGCCGGACAGGGACCCTACGAGCAGTACTTC.

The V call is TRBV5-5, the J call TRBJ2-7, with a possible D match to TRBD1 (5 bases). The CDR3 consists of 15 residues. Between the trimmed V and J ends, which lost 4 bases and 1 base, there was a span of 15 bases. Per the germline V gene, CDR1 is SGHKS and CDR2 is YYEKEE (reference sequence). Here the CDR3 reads CASSTDSFLSYEQYF. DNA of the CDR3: TGTGCCAGCAGCACAGACAGTTTCCTTTCCTACGAGCAGTACTTC.

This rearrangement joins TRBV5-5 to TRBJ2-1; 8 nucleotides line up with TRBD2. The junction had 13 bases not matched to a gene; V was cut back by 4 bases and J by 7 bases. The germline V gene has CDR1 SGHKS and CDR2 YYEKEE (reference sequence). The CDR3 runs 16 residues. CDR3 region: CASSVTYRTSSNEQFF. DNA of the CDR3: TGTGCCAGCAGCGTCACCTACAGGACTAGCAGTAATGAGCAGTTCTTC.

The CDR3 sequence is CASSQGARNSPLHF. The CDR3 DNA reads as TGTGCCAGCAGCCAGGGGGCGAGGAATTCACCCCTCCACTTT. V is TRBV5-5 and J is TRBJ1-6; 8 bases are a match to TRBD1. The V and J ends lost 4 bases and 7 bases, in that order; junction bases with no gene match: 4. CDR1 and CDR2 (germline): SGHKS, YYEKEE (reference sequence). The length of the CDR3 is 14 residues.

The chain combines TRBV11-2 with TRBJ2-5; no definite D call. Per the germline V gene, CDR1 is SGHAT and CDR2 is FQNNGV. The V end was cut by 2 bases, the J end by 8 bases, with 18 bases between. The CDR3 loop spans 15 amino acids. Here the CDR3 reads CASSLSWRLGDTQYF. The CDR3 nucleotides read TGTGCCAGCAGCTTAAGTTGGCGACTCGGTGATACCCAGTACTTC.